The 12 T cell receptor beta chains in this list originate from one sample, sequenced in a study of early T cells in non-severe SARS-CoV-2 infection. TCRdb processed the 5' RACE reads anew with MiXCR; each CDR3 protein has one entry. This table holds about 98,000 distinct CDR3 sequences, approximately 10% found once. The specimen sequenced was whole blood. These receptors were taken from an adult who was a healthcare worker with PCR-confirmed SARS-CoV-2 infection or an uninfected control (not recorded which).

This clonotype has ten or more counts. This chain joins TRBV5-6 and TRBJ1-1; 7 bases agree with TRBD1. V gave up 3 bases and J gave up 6 bases; unmatched junction bases: 8. Germline CDR1 and CDR2: SGHDT and YYEEEE. This CDR3 has 14 residues. The CDR3 DNA follows: TGTGCCAGCAGCTACCGACAGGGATCGCCTGAAGCTTTCTTT. Translating it yields CASSYRQGSPEAFF. The full variable domain, in which reference TRBV5-6 and TRBJ1-1 provide the parts outside the CDR3, is DAGVTQSPTHLIKTRGQQVTLRCSPKSGHDTVSWYQQALGQGPQFIFQYYEEEERQRGNFPDRFSGHQFPNYSSELNVNALLLGDSALYLCASSYRQGSPEAFFGQGTRLTVV.

This clonotype occurred many times. The chain joins TRBV6-6 to TRBJ2-7; possibly TRBD2 for D (6 bases). The CDR3 is 15 residues long. The V end lost 2 bases, the J end lost 3 bases, and 14 bases lay between the germline ends. The V gene's germline CDR1 is MNHNY and CDR2 SVGAGI (reference sequence). The CDR3 spells CASSYTEGLNYEQYF. Here the CDR3 DNA reads TGTGCCAGCAGTTACACGGAGGGACTCAACTACGAGCAGTACTTC.

This clonotype was observed at least ten times. The genes are TRBV4-1 and TRBJ2-7; 7 nucleotides match TRBD2. This CDR3 has 17 amino acids. The germline CDR1 and CDR2 sequences are MGHRA and YSYEKL. Trimming took 1 base from V and 2 from J; bases not matched to a gene: 11. CDR3 amino acids: CASSQGSGLAAPYEQYF. In DNA form, the CDR3 reads TGCGCCAGCAGCCAAGGAAGCGGGCTAGCGGCACCCTACGAGCAGTACTTC.

J is TRBJ2-1 and V is TRBV29-1; D is uncertain. The CDR3 consists of 13 residues. The V and J ends lost 6 bases and 0 bases respectively, with 9 bases between them. Per the germline V gene, CDR1 is SQVTM and CDR2 is ANQGSEA. CDR3 residues: CSVLRSSYNEQFF. The CDR3 DNA reads TGCAGCGTCCTAAGGAGCTCCTACAATGAGCAGTTCTTC.

Ten or more counts support this clonotype. The V gene is TRBV6-5, the J gene TRBJ1-1, with D uncertain. The CDR3 spans 14 residues. V lost 8 bases, J lost 4 bases, and 17 bases lay in between. In germline, CDR1 is MNHEY, CDR2 SVGAGI. The CDR3 region has the DNA TGTGCCAGCGTCCCCCCGGGGTTGTCCACTGAAGCTTTCTTT. As protein: CASVPPGLSTEAFF.

The gene calls are TRBV2 and TRBJ1-1; D is perhaps TRBD1 (5 bases). CDR1 is SNHLY and CDR2 is FYNNEI in the germline V gene. This CDR3 has 13 amino acids. The V and J ends lost 5 bases and 3 bases respectively, with 10 bases between them. CDR3 DNA: TGTGCCAGCAGTTACACAGGTCACACTGAAGCTTTCTTT. It yields the protein CASSYTGHTEAFF. Based on the CDR3 plus reference TRBV2 and TRBJ1-1, the full variable domain is EPEVTQTPSHQVTQMGQEVILRCVPISNHLYFYWYRQILGQKVEFLVSFYNNEISEKSEIFDDQFSVERPDGSNFTLKIRSTKLEDSAMYFCASSYTGHTEAFFGQGTRLTVV.

This clonotype was picked up a small number of times. The chain carries TRBV7-3 and TRBJ2-3; TRBD2 might be the D (6 bases). The CDR3 runs 14 residues. Per germline, CDR1 SGHTA and CDR2 FQGTGA. Trimming pared 7 bases from V and 2 bases from J, leaving 13 bases between. The DNA for the CDR3 is TGTGCCAGCACCATCGGGGGATCCACAGATACGCAGTATTTT. It specifies CASTIGGSTDTQYF.

This clonotype was picked up many times. The chain uses TRBV24-1 and TRBJ2-6, with TRBD1 matching 8 bases. Germline values: CDR1 KGHDR, CDR2 SFDVKD. The CDR3 is 15 residues long. The J segment lost 4 bases and the V segment lost 9 bases, leaving 7 bases of the junction unmatched. The CDR3 nucleotides are TGTGCCACCGGAACCAGGGGGCTAGGGGCCAACGTCCTGACTTTC. The encoded protein is CATGTRGLGANVLTF.

The sample holds many counts of this clonotype. V usage is TRBV7-2 and J usage is TRBJ1-2; a possible D gene is TRBD1 (5 bases). Germline values: CDR1 SGHTA, CDR2 FQGNSA. This CDR3 region has 14 residues. V was shortened by 0 bases and J by 4 bases, with 9 bases between the two germline ends. This CDR3 is CASSLAGGSYGYTF. In DNA, the CDR3 is TGTGCCAGCAGCTTAGCTGGGGGGTCCTATGGCTACACCTTC.

This clonotype was observed a few times. The genes are TRBV16 and TRBJ2-3, with a weak D call TRBD2 (5 bases). The CDR3 contains 16 residues. The germline V and J ends were trimmed by 2 bases and 6 bases, with 18 bases remaining between them. CDR1 KGHSY and CDR2 FQNENV come from the germline V gene. CDR3 loop: CASSQEGLGLMDTQYF. As DNA, the CDR3 is TGTGCCAGCAGCCAAGAGGGTCTTGGACTCATGGATACGCAGTATTTT.

This clonotype was found a few times. This chain connects TRBV7-6 to TRBJ1-1; maybe TRBD1 (6 bases). The germline gives CDR1 SGHVS, CDR2 FNYEAQ. Trimming left V 5 bases short and J 5 bases short, with 15 bases between. CDR3 size: 14 residues. The CDR3 here is CASSLGQPGTEAFF. CDR3 nucleotides: TGTGCCAGCAGCCTCGGACAGCCCGGGACTGAAGCTTTCTTT.

This clonotype has ten or more counts. The chain employs TRBV3-1 and TRBJ2-3; D gene uncertain. The germline V gene has CDR1 LGHDT and CDR2 YNNKEL (reference sequence). The CDR3 consists of 13 residues. The V end was cut by 4 bases, the J end by 2 bases, with 7 bases between. The CDR3 sequence: CASSRPSTDTQYF. CDR3 coding DNA: TGTGCCAGCAGCCGCCCCTCCACAGATACGCAGTATTTT.